This T cell receptor beta chain derives from a study of T-cell memory formation after mild COVID-19. Study-level results: Cross-reactive memory seemingly joined, as some responding clones were found in pre-infection memory. While clones contracting from day 15 to 85 were balanced between CD4 and CD8, later expanders leaned CD4+.

TCRdb used MiXCR to reprocess the 5' RACE reads, holding one entry per CDR3 protein. Altogether around 340,000 distinct CDR3 sequences are present, approximately 16% being singletons, with the ten largest covering around 20%. Trimming stripped 4 bases from V and 1 base from J, with 10 bases between. The CDR3 extends over 14 amino acids. Germline CDR1 is LGHDT and CDR2 is YNNKEL (reference sequence). This clonotype was observed a few times. Its target is not known. The genes are TRBV3-1 and TRBJ2-5; D call uncertain. The material sequenced was PBMCs or a T cell subset sorted from them (not recorded which). This receptor was taken from a man between 18 and 29 years old who had mild COVID-19 (a few samples of this study predate the infection). Cell type and time point are not known. The CDR3 DNA sequence: TGTGCCAGCAGCCCGTGGACGGTCCAAGAGACCCAGTACTTC. Translating it yields CASSPWTVQETQYF.